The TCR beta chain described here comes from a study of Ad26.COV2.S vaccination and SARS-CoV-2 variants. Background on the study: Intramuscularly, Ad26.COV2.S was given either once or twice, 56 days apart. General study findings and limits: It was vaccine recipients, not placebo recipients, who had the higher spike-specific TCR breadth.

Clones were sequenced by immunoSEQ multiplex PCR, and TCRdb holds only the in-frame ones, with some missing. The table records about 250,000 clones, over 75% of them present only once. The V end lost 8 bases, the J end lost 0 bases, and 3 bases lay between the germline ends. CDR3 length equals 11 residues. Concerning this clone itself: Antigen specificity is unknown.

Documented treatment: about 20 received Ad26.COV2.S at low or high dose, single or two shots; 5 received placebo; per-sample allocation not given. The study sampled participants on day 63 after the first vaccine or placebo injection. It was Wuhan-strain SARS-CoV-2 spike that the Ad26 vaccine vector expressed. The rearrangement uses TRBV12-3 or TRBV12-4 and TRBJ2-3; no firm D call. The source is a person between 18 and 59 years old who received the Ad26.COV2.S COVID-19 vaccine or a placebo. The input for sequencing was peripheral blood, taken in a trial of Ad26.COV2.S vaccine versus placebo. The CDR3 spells CASVSTDTQYF. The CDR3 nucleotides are TGTGCCAGCGTCAGCACAGATACGCAGTATTTT.